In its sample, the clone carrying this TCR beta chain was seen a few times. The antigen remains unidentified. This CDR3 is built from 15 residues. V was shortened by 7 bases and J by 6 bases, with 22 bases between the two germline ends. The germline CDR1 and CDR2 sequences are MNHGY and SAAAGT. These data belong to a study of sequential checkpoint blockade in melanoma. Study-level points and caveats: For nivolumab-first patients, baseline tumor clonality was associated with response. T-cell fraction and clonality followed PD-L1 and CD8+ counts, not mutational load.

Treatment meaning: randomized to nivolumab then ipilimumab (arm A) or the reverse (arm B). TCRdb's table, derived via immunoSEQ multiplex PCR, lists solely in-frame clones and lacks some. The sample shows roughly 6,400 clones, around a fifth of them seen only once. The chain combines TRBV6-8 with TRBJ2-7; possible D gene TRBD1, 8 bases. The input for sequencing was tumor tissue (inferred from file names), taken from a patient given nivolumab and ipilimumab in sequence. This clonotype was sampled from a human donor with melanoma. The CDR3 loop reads CASTTMDREGAEQYF. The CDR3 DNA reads TGTGCCAGCACTACCATGGACAGGGAGGGAGCCGAGCAGTACTTC.